The 32 T cell receptor beta chains presented below share a single source sample, sequenced in a study of esophageal squamous cell carcinoma under preoperative chemotherapy. Noted time point: after preoperative PTX-NDP chemotherapy. TCRdb reanalysed the PCR reads using MiXCR and keeps one entry per CDR3 protein. The repertoire holds about 32,000 distinct CDR3 sequences, approximately 51% seen once, with roughly 24% in the top ten. This material was obtained from a patient given preoperative chemotherapy. The receptors originated from a human donor with esophageal squamous cell carcinoma. The donor label of this sample is uncertain.

The V and J genes are TRBV6-1 and TRBJ2-1; 8 nucleotides line up with TRBD1. The tail of the sequence fits TRBJ2-7 better, so the J call may be wrong. CDR1 and CDR2 (germline): MNHNS, SASEGT. The CDR3 runs to 14 residues. The CDR3 region has the DNA TGTGCCAGCAGAGCGTCGACAGGGGTCAACGAGCAGTACTTC. This gives the protein CASRASTGVNEQYF.

This clonotype has a handful of counts. Written as DNA, the CDR3 is TGCGCCAGCAGCCGAAATCCAGGCGGTCGAGAGCAGTACTTC. It encodes CASSRNPGGREQYF. The V gene is TRBV4-3, the J gene TRBJ2-1; D remains unclear. TRBJ2-7 explains the end of the DNA better; the J call may be wrong. There are 14 residues in the CDR3. The germline V gene has CDR1 LGHNA and CDR2 YSLEER.

The table lists this clonotype with a few counts. The chain has TRBV12-3 or TRBV12-4 and TRBJ2-1; D is undetermined. V lost 5 bases, J lost 7 bases, and 15 bases lay in between. This CDR3 region has 14 residues. The CDR3 spells CASSTSETRNEQFF. As DNA, the CDR3 is TGTGCCAGCAGTACTTCCGAGACGAGGAATGAGCAGTTCTTC.

This clonotype is large (0.1 to 1%) in the sample. The chain uses TRBV7-2 and TRBJ2-3, with TRBD2 identical over 15 bases. V dropped 1 base and J dropped 6; count of bases not matched to a gene: 8. Looked up from germline, CDR1 is SGHTA and CDR2 is FQGNSA. This CDR3 spans 18 amino acids. CDR3 residues: CASSLDGLAGGPEDTQYF. In nucleotides, the CDR3 is TGTGCCAGCAGCTTAGATGGACTAGCGGGGGGGCCGGAGGATACGCAGTATTTT. The variable domain in full, completed from reference TRBV7-2 and TRBJ2-3, reads GAGVSQSPSNKVTEKGKDVELRCDPISGHTALYWYRQSLGQGLEFLIYFQGNSAPDKSGLPSDRFSAERTGGSVSTLTIQRTQQEDSAVYLCASSLDGLAGGPEDTQYFGPGTRLTVL.

The V gene is TRBV12-3 or TRBV12-4, the J gene TRBJ2-1; 7 nucleotides agree with TRBD2. J was trimmed by 0 bases and V by 7 bases; bases with no gene match: 6. The CDR3 runs 15 residues. CDR3 nucleotides: TGTGCCAGCACTTCTTCTAGCGGCTCCTACAATGAGCAGTTCTTC. Amino acids: CASTSSSGSYNEQFF.

This clonotype showed up many times. The chain combines TRBV6-5 with TRBJ2-1; 9 positions agree with TRBD1. The DNA end is a closer match to TRBJ2-5, so the J assignment may be wrong. The CDR3 loop spans 15 amino acids. Germline V gene data show CDR1 as MNHEY and CDR2 as SVGAGI. The CDR3 sequence: CASSYAGQGEETQYF. The DNA of the CDR3 is TGTGCCAGCAGTTACGCGGGACAGGGCGAGGAGACCCAGTACTTC.

The gene calls are TRBV4-3 and TRBJ2-1; 7 bases agree with TRBD1. This CDR3 has 15 amino acids. V shed 1 base, J shed 2 bases, and the junction held 2 bases outside the gene matches. Germline CDR1 and CDR2: LGHNA and YSLEER. The CDR3: CASSQGGGAYNEQFF. DNA of the CDR3: TGCGCCAGCAGCCAAGGAGGGGGCGCCTACAATGAGCAGTTCTTC.

In the case of this clonotype: At one end the junction does not follow the germline gene, possibly because of a read error. This chain links TRBV7-2 with TRBJ2-3, with 7 bases lining up with TRBD2. The CDR3 sequence is 15 residues long. Germline V CDR1 and CDR2: SGHTA, FQGNSA. DNA of the CDR3: TGTGCCAGCGGCTTAGGGGCGGGGGTTCAGGAGACGCAGTATTTT. Protein: CASGLGAGVQETQYF.

This chain links TRBV6-1 with TRBJ2-3, with a weak D call TRBD1 (6 bases). The germline gives CDR1 MNHNS, CDR2 SASEGT. V was shortened by 6 bases and J by 10 bases, with 17 bases between the two germline ends. This CDR3 comprises 13 residues. In DNA, the CDR3 is TGTGCCAGCAGGGCAGGGGTGACCGGTGCGCAGTATTTT. Translation gives CASRAGVTGAQYF.

This clonotype was picked up many times. The gene calls are TRBV7-9 and TRBJ2-5; D is possibly TRBD1 (6 bases). Trimming stripped 1 base from V and 1 base from J, with 13 bases between. The CDR3 has 16 residues. Germline V gene lookup returns CDR1 SEHNR and CDR2 FQNEAQ (reference sequence). This CDR3 reads CASSLEFSDSQETQYF. The DNA for the CDR3 is TGTGCCAGCAGCTTAGAATTCTCGGACAGCCAAGAGACCCAGTACTTC.

This clonotype was detected only a few times. V usage is TRBV7-3 and J usage is TRBJ2-3; 11 bases align to TRBD1. Germline loops: CDR1 SGHTA, CDR2 FQGTGA. CDR3 size: 14 residues. Trimming removed 4 bases from V and 7 bases from J; junction bases left unmatched: 4. The CDR3 spells CASSWGQGGYTQYF. Written as DNA, the CDR3 is TGTGCCAGCAGCTGGGGACAGGGGGGTTATACGCAGTATTTT.

This clonotype has at least ten counts. The J gene is TRBJ2-1, the V gene TRBV7-2, with a tentative D call TRBD2 (6 bases). Per the germline V gene, CDR1 is SGHTA and CDR2 is FQGNSA. There are 18 residues in the CDR3. Trimming took 4 bases from V and 1 from J, leaving 20 bases between them. Here the CDR3 DNA reads TGTGCCAGCAGCTCTAGGGGTGCGAGCGGGCAATCCTACAATGAGCAGTTCTTC. It translates to CASSSRGASGQSYNEQFF.

On this clonotype itself: At one end the junction does not follow the germline gene, possibly because of a read error. V gene TRBV7-6 combines with J gene TRBJ2-1; D tentatively reads TRBD1 or TRBD2 (6 bases each). Germline values: CDR1 SGHVS, CDR2 FNYEAQ. The CDR3 spans 15 residues. CDR3 sequence: CVSSRPEGGNDEQFF. The CDR3 DNA reads TGTGTCAGCAGCCGACCGGAGGGGGGCAACGATGAGCAGTTCTTT.

About this clonotype itself: An end of the junction does not agree with germline; a read error may underlie this. The V gene is TRBV6-1, the J gene TRBJ2-3, with D tentatively TRBD1 (6 bases). CDR3 length: 16 amino acids. The germline V gene has CDR1 MNHNS and CDR2 SASEGT. CDR3 region: CASRDIGGRAPDTQYF. CDR3 in DNA: TGTGCCAGCAGGGACATTGGGGGCCGGGCCCCAGATACGCAGTATTTC.

The genes are TRBV6-2 or TRBV6-3 and TRBJ2-5; 8 bases agree with TRBD2. Germline CDR1 MNHEY, CDR2 SVGEGT. V lost 4 bases and J lost 11; bases outside the gene matches: 24. The CDR3 contains 18 residues. CDR3 in amino acids: CASSCVVAGGRDPDTQYF. DNA of the CDR3: TGTGCCAGCAGTTGCGTGGTTGCGGGGGGCCGTGACCCAGATACGCAGTACTTC.

The chain has TRBV6-2 or TRBV6-3 and TRBJ1-1; 7 bases match TRBD1. CDR3 length: 15 residues. Germline V gives CDR1 MNHEY, CDR2 SVGEGT. V shed 3 bases and J 1 base; nucleotides not matched to a gene: 5. The CDR3 DNA reads TGTGCCAGCAGTTATACCGGGACAGCGAACACTGAAGCTTTCTTT. Translating it yields CASSYTGTANTEAFF.

On this clonotype itself: One junction end disagrees with the germline gene, perhaps due to a read error. This chain joins TRBV7-2 and TRBJ2-3; 8 bases match TRBD2. The length of the CDR3 is 16 residues. Germline loops: CDR1 SGHTA, CDR2 FQGNSA. DNA of the CDR3: TGTGCCAGCAGGTTAGAAGGCGGGAGGTCCTCAGATACCCAGTACTTT. It codes for CASRLEGGRSSDTQYF. The full variable domain, its missing parts supplied by reference TRBV7-2 and TRBJ2-3, is GAGVSQSPSNKVTEKGKDVELRCDPISGHTALYWYRQSLGQGLEFLIYFQGNSAPDKSGLPSDRFSAERTGGSVSTLTIQRTQQEDSAVYLCASRLEGGRSSDTQYFGPGTRLTVL.

Comments on this clonotype: The CDR3 end shows no conserved phenylalanine or tryptophan, and so a read error is likely. The limits of the CDR3 on the DNA are not certain, so only TCRdb's listed CDR3 is given. V gene TRBV7-2 combines with J gene TRBJ2-5. The CDR3 region is 14 residues in length, termini included. Germline V lookup: CDR1 SGHTA, CDR2 FQGNSA. CDR3 protein: CASSPTGDKETQYS.

This clonotype was picked up many times. The genes are TRBV6-2 or TRBV6-3 and TRBJ2-1; D is unresolved. Germline CDR1 reads MNHEY; CDR2 reads SVGEGT. This CDR3 region has 14 residues. V gave up 1 base and J gave up 0 bases, with 4 bases separating them. CDR3 in DNA: TGTGCCAGCAGTTACTTTGGCTCCTACAATGAGCAGTTCTTC. Protein sequence: CASSYFGSYNEQFF.

A remark on this clonotype: One end of the junction fails to match germline, which may point to a read error. The gene calls are TRBV7-8 and TRBJ2-4; TRBD2 matches 12 bases. CDR1 SGHVS and CDR2 FQNEAQ come from the germline V gene. This CDR3 spans 16 amino acids. CDR3 sequence (DNA): TGTCCCAGCCGCGTCCTAGCGGGGGGGGCCGGTAATACTCAGTACTTC. This translates into CPSRVLAGGAGNTQYF. Drawing the rest from reference TRBV7-8 and TRBJ2-4, the complete variable domain is GAGVSQSPRYKVAKRGQDVALRCDPISGHVSLFWYQQALGQGPEFLTYFQNEAQLDKSGLPSDRFFAERPEGSVSTLKIQRTQQEDSAVYLCPSRVLAGGAGNTQYFGAGTRLSVL.

About this clonotype itself: One base away lies a much larger clone, so this may be a sequencing read error. The genes are TRBV6-5 and TRBJ2-3; D possibly corresponds to TRBD2 (6 bases). The germline V gene encodes CDR1 MNHEY and CDR2 SVGAGI. V was cut by 4 bases and J by 6 bases, with 14 bases left in between. The CDR3 runs to 14 residues. The CDR3 loop reads CASSFGTPGDTQYF. CDR3 nucleotide sequence: TGTGCCAGCAGTTTCGGGACTCCCGGGGATACGCAGTATTTT.

The chain couples TRBV18 to TRBJ2-1, with 13 bases fitting TRBD2. This CDR3 contains 15 residues. Germline CDR1 KGHSH, CDR2 LQKENI. Trimming at V came to 5 bases and at J to 6 bases, leaving 4 bases not matched to a gene. CDR3: CASSSTSGGINEQFF. The CDR3 nucleotides read TGTGCCAGCTCATCGACTAGCGGGGGGATCAATGAGCAGTTCTTC.

About this clonotype itself: Relative to the germline gene, one junction end is altered; a read error may explain this. This chain uses TRBV5-8 with TRBJ2-3, with D maybe TRBD1 (6 bases). The V gene's germline CDR1 is SGHTS and CDR2 YDEGEE. The CDR3 loop spans 15 amino acids. The CDR3 is CASSLGVANTGTLYF. The CDR3 DNA reads as TGTGCCAGCAGCTTGGGGGTTGCGAACACAGGGACGCTGTATTTT. The variable domain in full, with the rest retrieved from reference TRBV5-8 and TRBJ2-3, is EAGVTQSPTHLIKTRGQQATLRCSPISGHTSVYWYQQALGLGLQFLLWYDEGEERNRGNFPPRFSGRQFPNYSSELNVNALELEDSALYLCASSLGVANTGTLYFGPGTRLTVL.

The chain has TRBV7-9 and TRBJ2-4; TRBD2 matches at 11 bases. The assigned J gene may be wrong: the sequence end matches TRBJ2-1 better. The CDR3 loop spans 18 amino acids. Germline V CDR1 and CDR2: SEHNR, FQNEAQ (reference sequence). CDR3 bases: TGTGCCAGCAGCTTAGTCGCCTGGGCGACTAGCGGGAAGCTTGAGCAGTTCTTC. Translation gives CASSLVAWATSGKLEQFF.

The chain couples TRBV7-2 to TRBJ2-5; D is tentatively TRBD1 or TRBD2 (5 bases each). The CDR3 length is 14 residues. From germline, CDR1 is SGHTA and CDR2 FQGNSA. V was pared by 5 bases and J by 8 bases, with 18 bases between. The CDR3 region has the DNA TGTGCCAGCAGCGGGGGTCGTGACCAAAACACCCAGTACTTC. As protein: CASSGGRDQNTQYF.

The chain uses TRBV11-1 and TRBJ2-3; D unclear. Germline V gives CDR1 SGHAT, CDR2 FQDESV (reference sequence). Trimming took 4 bases from V and 2 from J, leaving 13 bases between them. There are 15 residues in the CDR3. The CDR3: CASSSPRRNTDTQYF. For the CDR3, the DNA is TGTGCCAGCAGCTCCCCCAGGCGGAACACAGATACGCAGTATTTT.

With respect to this clonotype: At one end the junction does not follow the germline gene, possibly because of a read error. The J gene is TRBJ2-3, the V gene TRBV7-3; D is perhaps TRBD2 (8 bases). Germline loops: CDR1 SGHTA, CDR2 FQGTGA. This CDR3 has 17 residues. The CDR3 coding sequence is TGTGCCAGCAGCCCGGGGACTAGGGGGCGTGCCGCAGATACCCAGTATTTC. This codes for CASSPGTRGRAADTQYF. Using reference TRBV7-3 and TRBJ2-3 for the parts outside the CDR3, the full variable domain is GAGVSQTPSNKVTEKGKYVELRCDPISGHTALYWYRQSLGQGPEFLIYFQGTGAADDSGLPNDRFFAVRPEGSVSTLKIQRTERGDSAVYLCASSPGTRGRAADTQYFGPGTRLTVL.

This clonotype was seen more than once but under ten times. This chain uses TRBV7-2 with TRBJ2-1; a possible D gene is TRBD1 (5 bases). The CDR3 totals 15 residues. Germline loops: CDR1 SGHTA, CDR2 FQGNSA. V was pared by 8 bases and J by 6 bases, with 20 bases between. The CDR3 DNA reads as TGTGCCAGCTTCGGAAGGCGGCAGGGCAGCAATGAGCAGTTCTTC. Translated, it gives CASFGRRQGSNEQFF.

For this clonotype: A junction end diverges from the germline sequence, so it may reflect a read error. The gene calls are TRBV7-2 and TRBJ2-2; a weak D match, TRBD1 (6 bases). The CDR3 totals 17 residues. CDR1 is SGHTA and CDR2 is FQGNSA in the germline V gene. The CDR3 DNA reads TGTGCCAGCAGCTTGGGCCTCCGGGCCCTGAAATCAGGGGAGCTGTATTTT. Amino acids: CASSLGLRALKSGELYF. The whole variable domain, filled in from reference TRBV7-2 and TRBJ2-2, reads GAGVSQSPSNKVTEKGKDVELRCDPISGHTALYWYRQSLGQGLEFLIYFQGNSAPDKSGLPSDRFSAERTGGSVSTLTIQRTQQEDSAVYLCASSLGLRALKSGELYFGEGSRLTVL.

As to this clonotype: One end of the junction fails to match germline, which may point to a read error. The chain uses TRBV7-9 and TRBJ2-3; a possible D gene is TRBD1 (6 bases). Germline V gene sequence: CDR1 SEHNR, CDR2 FQNEAQ (reference sequence). The CDR3 sequence is 15 residues long. DNA of the CDR3: TGTGCCAGCAGCTTAGGGACAGCAACCACAGATATGCAGTATTTC. Translated, it gives CASSLGTATTDMQYF.

Turning to this clonotype: At one boundary the junction diverges from the germline segment, which might be a read error. This chain uses TRBV7-6 with TRBJ2-3; D is uncertain. The germline V gene has CDR1 SGHVS and CDR2 FNYEAQ. CDR3 length: 14 amino acids. DNA of the CDR3: TGTGCCGGCAGCTCGGGCCGGGTCCCAGATACCCAGTATTTC. Translated, it gives CAGSSGRVPDTQYF.

The chain couples TRBV7-9 to TRBJ2-3, with D tentatively TRBD2 (6 bases). The germline CDR1 and CDR2 sequences are SEHNR and FQNEAQ (reference sequence). Trimming cost V 5 bases and J 9 bases, with 21 bases left between them. The CDR3 has 15 amino acids. CDR3 region: CASSGPGVSALTQYF. The CDR3 DNA is TGTGCCAGCAGCGGCCCGGGAGTTTCCGCATTGACGCAGTATTTT.